This T cell receptor beta chain stems from a study of blood T cell repertoires in COVID-19 (dated by TCRdb to the early 2020s). Study-wide context: Collaborator samples came from the United States, Italy and Spain and covered acute and convalescent phases of COVID-19. Samples came from the ongoing ImmuneRACE study (first 160 participants) plus 1,254 subjects from 6 global collaborators. HLA class I and class II types, where available, came from metadata supplied by the sample provider rather than from assay-based typing. A de-identified subject ID, COVID-19 status, age in years and sex were almost always included in the sample metadata. The repertoires were released in a freely available public database meant as a resource for research on the immune response to SARS-CoV-2. The prospective study material was composed of cDNA or gDNA derived from T cells, B-cell-depleted T cells, or PBMCs. Deeply sampled blood TCRbeta repertoires from subjects exposed to, actively infected with, or recovered from COVID-19 were included in the dataset.

The immunoSEQ Assay, a bias-controlled multiplex PCR, was used to amplify TCRbeta CDR3 regions from genomic DNA. Under the source paper's analysis protocol: The number of nucleated cells in each sample was estimated by amplification of reference gene primers within the assay. To quantify the absolute abundance of each unique TCRbeta CDR3 rearrangement, sequence reads were collapsed and filtered. For each sample, productive Simpson clonality was calculated as the square root of Simpson's diversity index across productive rearrangements. TCRdb carries this immuneACCESS record with in-frame sequences only. Its versions omit some clonotypes, under half of them owing to an unresolved V gene in the studies checked, with the rest unexplained. That table gives V, J and clone size, and the DNA gave D and trimming. This sample is represented by roughly 290,000 clones; more than 75% of them were singletons. Of the sample, 7.8% falls within the top ten clones.

A word on this clone: The clone's antigen remains unknown. No quality values exist for individual bases; no much larger clone is one base distant.

Including cysteine and phenylalanine, the CDR3 has 14 amino acids. Only the CDR3 part of the read is kept: 42 bases, read in frame from the first base. Trimming at the junction amounts to 2 bases on V and 7 bases on J, and the germline ends lie 12 bases apart. CDR1 is given as MDHEN and CDR2 as SYDVKM, both from the germline V gene. Summary of the overall study and its limitations: The amount of clinical and demographic metadata varied by source and participant and was provided uncurated.

A second Seattle source provided samples from volunteer blood donors who had recovered from COVID-19. Whole blood was collected in K2EDTA tubes by collaborating institutions according to the institutions' own protocols. Collaborator samples were shipped for TCRbeta analysis as frozen whole blood, isolated PBMCs, or DNA extracted from either sample type. This chain joins TRBV28 to TRBJ2-1; 5 matching bases give a weak D call of TRBD1. Sequenced: peripheral blood. The TCR comes from a woman aged 45 to 65 who had recovered from COVID-19. The CDR3 protein sequence reads: CASSLSQGVNEQFF. Here is the DNA: TGTGCCAGCAGTTTAAGTCAGGGTGTAAATGAGCAGTTCTTC.